These 31 T cell receptor beta chains originate from one sample sequenced in a study of T cells in localized non-small cell lung cancer. This table comes from immunoSEQ multiplex PCR, and its TCRdb copy is limited to in-frame clones, with some not included. The table lists approximately 83,000 clones, about nine tenths of them singletons. The specimen was PBMCs, collected before any cancer treatment. These receptors were taken from a woman aged 35-70 years with stage II squamous cell lung carcinoma.

In regard to this clone: Other DNA sequences in the same sample also yield this CDR3. The chain recombines TRBV29-1 with TRBJ2-1; TRBD2 matches 7 bases. Germline CDR1 is SQVTM and CDR2 is ANQGSEA. V lost 4 bases, J lost 0 bases, and 3 bases stayed unmatched. The CDR3 is 14 residues long. The CDR3 is CSVVGGSSYNEQFF. The CDR3 bases are TGCAGCGTTGTTGGCGGGAGCTCCTACAATGAGCAGTTCTTC.

The rearrangement uses TRBV11-2 and TRBJ1-1; a weak D match, TRBD1 (5 bases). Trimming pared 5 bases from V and 5 bases from J, leaving 24 bases between. Germline CDR1 SGHAT, CDR2 FQNNGV. The CDR3 totals 17 residues. In DNA form, the CDR3 reads TGTGCCAGCAGCATCCTAATCCCGGGACCCCTGTTTACTGAAGCTTTCTTT. Protein: CASSILIPGPLFTEAFF.

This chain connects TRBV6-5 to TRBJ1-2; D perhaps matches TRBD1 (6 bases). The germline V and J ends were trimmed by 2 bases and 8 bases, with 15 bases remaining between them. In germline, CDR1 is MNHEY, CDR2 SVGAGI. The length of the CDR3 is 14 residues. The CDR3, as DNA: TGTGCCAGCAGTTACGCCCCGGGGGCTAAAGGCTACACCTTC. Protein: CASSYAPGAKGYTF.

The rearrangement links TRBV28 to TRBJ2-1; D not certain. CDR3 length: 15 amino acids. V lost 6 bases, J lost 4 bases, and 16 bases lay in between. Looked up from germline, CDR1 is MDHEN and CDR2 is SYDVKM. CDR3 sequence (DNA): TGTGCCAGCAGGCCACCACTTAACGGGTACAATGAGCAGTTCTTC. Translating it yields CASRPPLNGYNEQFF.

The chain employs TRBV5-1 and TRBJ2-1; 9 positions match TRBD2. This CDR3 contains 20 residues. CDR1 and CDR2 (germline): SGHRS, YFSETQ. The trim removed 4 bases at V and 3 bases at J, leaving 20 bases unmatched. Written as DNA, the CDR3 is TGCGCCAGCAGCCAGTGGGGACTAGCTGGCGGGGCCCTCCTCTACAATGAGCAGTTCTTC. Translated, it gives CASSQWGLAGGALLYNEQFF.

This chain joins TRBV28 and TRBJ2-5; D may correspond to TRBD1 or TRBD2 (5 bases each). The CDR3 sequence is 13 residues long. The V and J ends lost 5 bases and 9 bases respectively, with 16 bases between them. Looked up from germline, CDR1 is MDHEN and CDR2 is SYDVKM. As DNA, the CDR3 is TGTGCCAGCAGTCCCGGACGAGGGGTGGCCCAGTACTTC. Its protein product is CASSPGRGVAQYF. Combining the CDR3 with reference TRBV28 and TRBJ2-5 gives the whole variable domain DVKVTQSSRYLVKRTGEKVFLECVQDMDHENMFWYRQDPGLGLRLIYFSYDVKMKEKGDIPEGYSVSREKKERFSLILESASTNQTSMYLCASSPGRGVAQYFGPGTRLLVL.

The chain is built from TRBV7-9 and TRBJ1-3, with D unresolved. Between the trimmed V and J ends, which lost 7 bases and 4 bases, there was a span of 11 bases. The V gene's germline CDR1 is SEHNR and CDR2 FQNEAQ (reference sequence). This CDR3 has 13 residues. The DNA for the CDR3 is TGTGCCAGCACCCCCGGTGGGGGAAACACCATATATTTT. The encoded protein is CASTPGGGNTIYF.

J is TRBJ2-3 and V is TRBV11-2, with D unresolved. The CDR3 is 13 amino acids. Trimming stripped 7 bases from V and 8 bases from J, with 16 bases between. Germline V gives CDR1 SGHAT, CDR2 FQNNGV. The CDR3 spells CASTPLGAATQYF. Here the CDR3 DNA reads TGTGCCAGCACCCCACTCGGTGCGGCTACGCAGTATTTT. The whole variable domain, filled in from reference TRBV11-2 and TRBJ2-3, reads EAGVAQSPRYKIIEKRQSVAFWCNPISGHATLYWYQQILGQGPKLLIQFQNNGVVDDSQLPKDRFSAERLKGVDSTLKIQPAKLEDSAVYLCASTPLGAATQYFGPGTRLTVL.

The chain couples TRBV6-1 to TRBJ1-3, with unresolved D. The CDR3 covers 14 residues. Trimming left V 4 bases short and J 4 bases short, with 11 bases between. Germline V gene sequence: CDR1 MNHNS, CDR2 SASEGT. Here the CDR3 DNA reads TGTGCCAGCAGTGCCCTCTTGGGAGGAAACACCATATATTTT. Translation: CASSALLGGNTIYF.

This clone was picked up one time. This chain uses TRBV7-9 with TRBJ1-1, with D maybe TRBD1 (6 bases). In germline, CDR1 is SEHNR, CDR2 FQNEAQ (reference sequence). The CDR3 has 14 amino acids. The V end lost 3 bases, the J end lost 2 bases, and 10 bases lay between the germline ends. Here the CDR3 reads CASSFGGPNTEAFF. The CDR3 nucleotides are TGTGCCAGCAGCTTCGGGGGGCCCAACACTGAAGCTTTCTTT.

The rearrangement links TRBV5-8 to TRBJ2-4; tentative D call: TRBD1 (6 bases). This CDR3 has 17 amino acids. Trimming cost V 0 bases and J 0 bases, with 13 bases left between them. Germline V gene data show CDR1 as SGHTS and CDR2 as YDEGEE. The CDR3 coding sequence is TGTGCCAGCAGCTTGGCAGGGGCCGGACTAGCCAAAAACATTCAGTACTTC. This sequence encodes CASSLAGAGLAKNIQYF.

The rearrangement joins TRBV7-2 to TRBJ1-5; possibly TRBD1 for D (5 bases). Germline V lookup: CDR1 SGHTA, CDR2 FQGNSA. The germline V and J ends were trimmed by 2 bases and 3 bases, with 11 bases remaining between them. This CDR3 has 15 amino acids. The CDR3 sequence: CASSLMQGPNQPQHF. CDR3 nucleotides: TGTGCCAGCAGCTTAATGCAGGGCCCCAATCAGCCCCAGCATTTT.

The chain links TRBV7-8 to TRBJ2-3, with TRBD2 as a possible D gene (6 bases). The CDR3 length is 16 residues. In germline, CDR1 is SGHVS, CDR2 FQNEAQ. V lost 0 bases and J 2 bases, leaving 12 bases between the germline ends. The CDR3 DNA is TGTGCCAGCAGCTTAGCGGGGCGGGGCAACACAGATACGCAGTATTTT. This sequence encodes CASSLAGRGNTDTQYF.

This clone appeared a few times. The V call is TRBV4-1, the J call TRBJ1-1; no firm D call. V was pared by 4 bases and J by 7 bases, with 28 bases between. The germline gives CDR1 MGHRA, CDR2 YSYEKL. This CDR3 is built from 18 residues. In nucleotides, the CDR3 is TGCGCCAGCAGCCCATCATTAGCTACTCCGGGCCTAGACATTGAAGCTTTCTTT. Translation gives CASSPSLATPGLDIEAFF.

The chain joins TRBV20-1 to TRBJ1-1; perhaps TRBD1 as D (5 bases). V was clipped by 7 bases and J by 9 bases, with 12 bases between them. The CDR3 loop spans 10 amino acids. In germline, CDR1 is DFQATT, CDR2 SNEGSKA (reference sequence). The CDR3 spells CSGIDRKAFF. The CDR3 nucleotides are TGCAGTGGGATTGACAGAAAAGCTTTCTTT.

The J gene is TRBJ1-2, the V gene TRBV30; 7 bases are a match to TRBD1. The ends lost 5 bases at V and 6 bases at J; junction bases unmatched: 12. The CDR3 has 14 amino acids. The germline gives CDR1 GTSNPN, CDR2 SVGIG (reference sequence). CDR3 protein: CAWEAAGTEHGYTF. The CDR3 coding sequence is TGTGCCTGGGAAGCCGCCGGGACAGAACATGGCTACACCTTC.

This sequence joins TRBV25-1 and TRBJ1-1; D possibly corresponds to TRBD1 (5 bases). This CDR3 contains 11 residues. Trimming left V 10 bases short and J 4 bases short, with 10 bases between. The germline gives CDR1 MGHDK, CDR2 SYGVNS. CDR3: CATERGTEAFF. CDR3 DNA sequence: TGTGCCACCGAGAGGGGCACTGAAGCTTTCTTT. Together with reference TRBV25-1 and TRBJ1-1, the CDR3 gives the full variable domain: EADIYQTPRYLVIGTGKKITLECSQTMGHDKMYWYQQDPGMELHLIHYSYGVNSTEKGDLSSESTVSRIRTEHFPLTLESARPSHTSQYLCATERGTEAFFGQGTRLTVV.

The CDR3 DNA sequence: TGTGCCAGCAGCTTGGTAGGGTACAATGAGCAGTTCTTC. This codes for CASSLVGYNEQFF. The V gene is TRBV5-6, the J gene TRBJ2-1; D remains unclear. The CDR3 has 13 amino acids. The germline V gene has CDR1 SGHDT and CDR2 YYEEEE. The V end was cut by 0 bases, the J end by 4 bases, with 5 bases between.

The V and J genes are TRBV6-1 and TRBJ1-2; 12 bases are a match to TRBD1. V was clipped by 5 bases and J by 3 bases; unmatched bases: 4. The CDR3 spans 15 residues. Germline CDR1 reads MNHNS; CDR2 reads SASEGT. The DNA of the CDR3 is TGTGCCAGCAGTAGAGGGACAGGGGGCCACTATGGCTACACCTTC. It translates to CASSRGTGGHYGYTF.

The J gene is TRBJ2-6, the V gene TRBV5-1; 11 nucleotides match TRBD2. From germline, CDR1 is SGHRS and CDR2 YFSETQ. The trim removed 7 bases at V and 4 bases at J, leaving 7 bases unmatched. The CDR3 loop spans 16 amino acids. The DNA of the CDR3 is TGCGCCAGCCGGCTAGCGGGAGGTTCCGGGGCCAACGTCCTGACTTTC. It translates to CASRLAGGSGANVLTF.

This chain joins TRBV4-2 and TRBJ1-1; D call uncertain. CDR3 length: 14 amino acids. CDR1 is LGHNA, CDR2 YNFKEQ, per germline. With 1 base removed from V and 7 bases from J, the gap between germline ends came to 13 bases. CDR3 nucleotides: TGTGCCAGCAGCCAAGGCGCGGGTTGGGGTGAAGCTTTCTTT. This sequence encodes CASSQGAGWGEAFF.

This clone was observed a few times. The CDR3 DNA reads as TGTGCCAGTAGTACCAGACAGGGGGAAAAACTGTTTTTT. It is translated as CASSTRQGEKLFF. The chain has TRBV19 and TRBJ1-4; 8 bases match TRBD1. The CDR3 spans 13 residues. V gave up 4 bases and J gave up 8 bases; unmatched junction bases: 3. Per germline, CDR1 LNHDA and CDR2 SQIVND (reference sequence). The complete variable domain, with remaining parts taken from reference TRBV19 and TRBJ1-4, reads DGGITQSPKYLFRKEGQNVTLSCEQNLNHDAMYWYRQDPGQGLRLIYYSQIVNDFQKGDIAEGYSVSREKKESFPLTVTSAQKNPTAFYLCASSTRQGEKLFFGSGTQLSVL.

This clone was picked up one time. DNA for the CDR3: TGTGCCAGCAGCTTGGACGGGGGTGATGAAAAACTGTTTTTT. As protein: CASSLDGGDEKLFF. The chain recombines TRBV5-6 with TRBJ1-4; D possibly corresponds to TRBD1 (5 bases). Looked up from germline, CDR1 is SGHDT and CDR2 is YYEEEE. CDR3 size: 14 residues. V lost 0 bases and J lost 6, with 9 bases in between.

In this sample, this clone turned up once. This CDR3 is also generated by other DNA sequences in the sample. The chain couples TRBV5-1 to TRBJ2-3; D gene unclear. Trimming took 0 bases from V and 2 from J, leaving 7 bases between them. Germline V gene lookup returns CDR1 SGHRS and CDR2 YFSETQ. The CDR3 loop spans 14 amino acids. The CDR3 nucleotides are TGCGCCAGCAGCTTGGAAAGGTCCACAGATACGCAGTATTTT. This sequence encodes CASSLERSTDTQYF.

V gene TRBV5-4 combines with J gene TRBJ2-2, with D unclear. Germline-derived CDR1 and CDR2 are SGHNT and YYREEE (reference sequence). CDR3 length: 13 residues. Trimming shortened V by 5 bases and J by 5 bases, and 10 bases separated the two germline ends. The chain's CDR3 is CASSGRSTGELFF. DNA of the CDR3: TGTGCCAGCAGTGGGCGGTCTACCGGGGAGCTGTTTTTT.

This rearrangement joins TRBV19 to TRBJ1-1; the D gene is possibly TRBD1 (5 bases). Trimming left V 2 bases short and J 4 bases short, with 11 bases between. CDR1 LNHDA and CDR2 SQIVND come from the germline V gene (reference sequence). CDR3 length equals 14 residues. The CDR3 region has the DNA TGTGCCAGTAGTATAACAGGCGTCAGCACTGAAGCTTTCTTT. Amino acid sequence: CASSITGVSTEAFF.

The chain joins TRBV29-1 to TRBJ2-7, with D perhaps TRBD1 (5 bases). Germline lookup yields CDR1 SQVTM and CDR2 ANQGSEA. The CDR3 is 13 amino acids. Trimming removed 6 bases from V and 0 bases from J, with 12 bases in between. CDR3 in amino acids: CSVGAWDSYEQYF. As DNA, the CDR3 is TGCAGCGTAGGGGCTTGGGACTCCTACGAGCAGTACTTC.

The chain couples TRBV15 to TRBJ2-7, with 12 bases lining up with TRBD1. Germline values: CDR1 LNHNV, CDR2 YYDKDF (reference sequence). V lost 1 base and J lost 4; bases outside the gene matches: 5. This CDR3 has 16 amino acids. The CDR3 spells CATSRGVGQGAYEQYF. The DNA for the CDR3 is TGTGCCACCAGCAGAGGGGTGGGACAGGGGGCGTACGAGCAGTACTTC.

Regarding this clone: The sample has other DNA sequences that encode this CDR3 too. The chain links TRBV5-1 to TRBJ1-2; the D is unclear. This CDR3 is built from 13 residues. Germline V gene sequence: CDR1 SGHRS, CDR2 YFSETQ. Trimming removed 0 bases from V and 3 bases from J, with 6 bases in between. The CDR3 protein is CASSLEGHYGYTF. The CDR3 region has the DNA TGCGCCAGCAGCTTGGAGGGCCACTATGGCTACACCTTC.

This sequence joins TRBV28 and TRBJ2-7, with D uncertain. V lost 3 bases and J 0 bases, leaving 6 bases between the germline ends. CDR1 and CDR2 from the germline V gene are MDHEN and SYDVKM. The CDR3 consists of 13 residues. The CDR3 loop reads CASSFGSSYEQYF. DNA of the CDR3: TGTGCCAGCAGTTTCGGCTCCTCCTACGAGCAGTACTTC.

The table lists this clone with a count of one. The chain combines TRBV30 with TRBJ2-2; D assignment may be TRBD1 or TRBD2 (5 bases each). This CDR3 has 13 residues. Looked up from germline, CDR1 is GTSNPN and CDR2 is SVGIG (reference sequence). Trimming took off 8 bases at V and 4 bases at J, with 14 bases between the two ends. The CDR3 protein is CARAGAITGELFF. The CDR3 DNA is TGTGCCAGAGCCGGGGCCATCACCGGGGAGCTGTTTTTT.